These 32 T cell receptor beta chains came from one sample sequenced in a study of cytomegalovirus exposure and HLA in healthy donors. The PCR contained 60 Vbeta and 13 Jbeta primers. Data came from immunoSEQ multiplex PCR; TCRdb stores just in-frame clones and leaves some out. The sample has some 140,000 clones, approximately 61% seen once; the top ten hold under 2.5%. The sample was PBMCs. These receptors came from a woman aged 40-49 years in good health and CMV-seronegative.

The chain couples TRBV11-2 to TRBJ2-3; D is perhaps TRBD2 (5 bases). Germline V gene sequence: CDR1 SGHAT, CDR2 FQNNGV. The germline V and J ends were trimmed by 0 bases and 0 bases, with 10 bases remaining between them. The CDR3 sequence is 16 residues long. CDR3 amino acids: CASSLDRPGSTDTQYF. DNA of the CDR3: TGTGCCAGCAGCTTAGATCGTCCGGGGAGCACAGATACGCAGTATTTT.

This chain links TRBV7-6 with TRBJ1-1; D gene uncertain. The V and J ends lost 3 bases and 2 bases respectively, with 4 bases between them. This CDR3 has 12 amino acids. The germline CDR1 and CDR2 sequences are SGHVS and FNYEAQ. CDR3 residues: CASSFLNTEAFF. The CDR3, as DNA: TGTGCCAGCAGCTTTCTTAACACTGAAGCTTTCTTT.

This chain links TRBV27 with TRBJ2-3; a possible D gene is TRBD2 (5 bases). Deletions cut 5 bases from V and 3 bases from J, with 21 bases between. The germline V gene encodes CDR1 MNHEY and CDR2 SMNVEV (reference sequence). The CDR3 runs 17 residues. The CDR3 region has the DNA TGTGCCAGCAGTCTAATCCCCTTAGCGTTCCGGACAGATACGCAGTATTTT. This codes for CASSLIPLAFRTDTQYF.

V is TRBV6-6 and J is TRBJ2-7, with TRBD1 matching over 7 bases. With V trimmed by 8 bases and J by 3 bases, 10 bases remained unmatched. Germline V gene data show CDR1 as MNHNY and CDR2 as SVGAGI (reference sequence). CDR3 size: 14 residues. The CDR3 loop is CASGPYRGLYEQYF. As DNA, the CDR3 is TGTGCCAGCGGACCGTACAGGGGCCTCTACGAGCAGTACTTC.

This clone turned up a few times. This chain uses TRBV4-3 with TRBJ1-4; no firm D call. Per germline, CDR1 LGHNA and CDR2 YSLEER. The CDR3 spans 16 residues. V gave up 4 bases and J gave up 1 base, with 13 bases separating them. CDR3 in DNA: TGCGCCAGCAGCCGCGAGTTGTCGGTAACTAATGAAAAACTGTTTTTT. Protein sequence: CASSRELSVTNEKLFF.

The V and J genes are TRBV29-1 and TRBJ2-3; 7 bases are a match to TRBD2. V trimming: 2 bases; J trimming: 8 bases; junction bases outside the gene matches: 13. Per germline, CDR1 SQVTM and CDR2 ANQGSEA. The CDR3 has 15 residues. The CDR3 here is CSVERGHSWGGTQYF. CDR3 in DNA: TGCAGCGTTGAAAGAGGGCACAGTTGGGGGGGTACGCAGTATTTT.

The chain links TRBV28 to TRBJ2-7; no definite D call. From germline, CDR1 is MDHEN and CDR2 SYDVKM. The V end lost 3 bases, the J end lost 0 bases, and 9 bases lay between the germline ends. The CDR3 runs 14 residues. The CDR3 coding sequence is TGTGCCAGCAGTTTTGAGAAATTCTCCTACGAGCAGTACTTC. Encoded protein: CASSFEKFSYEQYF.

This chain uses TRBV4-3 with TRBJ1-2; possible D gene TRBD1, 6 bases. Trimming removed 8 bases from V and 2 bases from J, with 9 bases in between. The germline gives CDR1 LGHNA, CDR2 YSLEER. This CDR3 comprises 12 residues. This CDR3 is CASLDRNYGYTF. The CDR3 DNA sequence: TGCGCCAGCCTGGACAGAAACTATGGCTACACCTTC.

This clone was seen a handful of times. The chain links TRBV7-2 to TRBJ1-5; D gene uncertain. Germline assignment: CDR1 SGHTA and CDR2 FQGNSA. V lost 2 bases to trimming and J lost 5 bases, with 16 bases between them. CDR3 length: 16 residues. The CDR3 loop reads CASSLHSSGVYQPQHF. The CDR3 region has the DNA TGTGCCAGCAGCTTACACAGCTCCGGGGTTTATCAGCCCCAGCATTTT. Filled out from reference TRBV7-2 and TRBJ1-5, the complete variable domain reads GAGVSQSPSNKVTEKGKDVELRCDPISGHTALYWYRQSLGQGLEFLIYFQGNSAPDKSGLPSDRFSAERTGGSVSTLTIQRTQQEDSAVYLCASSLHSSGVYQPQHFGDGTRLSIL.

CDR3 region: CASSMETEAFF. The CDR3 coding sequence is TGTGCCAGTAGTATGGAGACTGAAGCTTTCTTT. The chain uses TRBV19 and TRBJ1-1; D unclear. V gave up 3 bases and J gave up 5 bases, with 4 bases separating them. The CDR3 is 11 amino acids. The germline V gene encodes CDR1 LNHDA and CDR2 SQIVND (reference sequence).

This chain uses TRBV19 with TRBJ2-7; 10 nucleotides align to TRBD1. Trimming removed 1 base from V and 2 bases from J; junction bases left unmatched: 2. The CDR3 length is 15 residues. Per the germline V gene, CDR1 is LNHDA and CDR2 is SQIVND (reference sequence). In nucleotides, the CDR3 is TGTGCCAGTAGTATAGGGGGACAGGGGACCTACGAGCAGTACTTC. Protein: CASSIGGQGTYEQYF.

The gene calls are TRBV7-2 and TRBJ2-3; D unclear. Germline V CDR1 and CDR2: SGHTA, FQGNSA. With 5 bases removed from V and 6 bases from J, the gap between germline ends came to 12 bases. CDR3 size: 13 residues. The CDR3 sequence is CASSRQLRDTQYF. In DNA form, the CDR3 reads TGTGCCAGCAGCCGGCAATTGAGGGATACGCAGTATTTT.

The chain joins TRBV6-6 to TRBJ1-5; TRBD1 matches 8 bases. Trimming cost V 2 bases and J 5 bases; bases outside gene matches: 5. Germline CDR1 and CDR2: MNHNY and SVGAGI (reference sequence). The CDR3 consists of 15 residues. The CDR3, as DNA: TGTGCCAGCAGTTACCCACAGGGGGACCATCAGCCCCAGCATTTT. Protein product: CASSYPQGDHQPQHF.

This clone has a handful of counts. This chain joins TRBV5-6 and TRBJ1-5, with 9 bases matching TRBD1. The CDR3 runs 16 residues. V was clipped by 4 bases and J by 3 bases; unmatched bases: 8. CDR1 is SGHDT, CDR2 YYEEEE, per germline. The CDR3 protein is CASSPRGQGFNQPQHF. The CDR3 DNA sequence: TGTGCCAGCAGCCCAAGAGGACAGGGGTTCAATCAGCCCCAGCATTTT.

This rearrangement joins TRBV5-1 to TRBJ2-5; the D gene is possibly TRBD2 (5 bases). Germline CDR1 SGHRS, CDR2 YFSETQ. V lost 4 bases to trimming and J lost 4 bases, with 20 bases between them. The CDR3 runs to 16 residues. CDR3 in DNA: TGCGCCAGCAGCCCCAGCTTCGGGTCGGCGGGAGAGACCCAGTACTTC. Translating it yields CASSPSFGSAGETQYF.

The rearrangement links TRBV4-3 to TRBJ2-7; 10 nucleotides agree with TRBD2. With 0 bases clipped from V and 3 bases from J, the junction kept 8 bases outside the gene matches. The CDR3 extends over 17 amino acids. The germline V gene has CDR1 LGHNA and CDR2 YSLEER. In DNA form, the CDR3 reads TGCGCCAGCAGCCAAGATTGGGTAGCGGGGGGTATCTACGAGCAGTACTTC. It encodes CASSQDWVAGGIYEQYF.

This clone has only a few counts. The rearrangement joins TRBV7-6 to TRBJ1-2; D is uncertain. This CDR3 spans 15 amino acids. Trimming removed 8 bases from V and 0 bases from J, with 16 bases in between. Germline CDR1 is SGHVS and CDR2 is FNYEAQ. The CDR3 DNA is TGTGCCAGCGGAAACAGAGACACCACTAACTATGGCTACACCTTC. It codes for CASGNRDTTNYGYTF.

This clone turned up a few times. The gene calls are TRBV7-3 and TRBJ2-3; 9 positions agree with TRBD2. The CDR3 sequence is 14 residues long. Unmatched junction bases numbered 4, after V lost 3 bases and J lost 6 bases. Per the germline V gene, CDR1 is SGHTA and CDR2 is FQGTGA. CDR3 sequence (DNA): TGTGCCAGCAGCTTCGGGACTAGCTCTGATACGCAGTATTTT. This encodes CASSFGTSSDTQYF.

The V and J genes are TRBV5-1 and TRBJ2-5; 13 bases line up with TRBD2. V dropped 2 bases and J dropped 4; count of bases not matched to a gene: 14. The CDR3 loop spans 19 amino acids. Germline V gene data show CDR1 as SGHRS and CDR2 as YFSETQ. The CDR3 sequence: CASSFRTSGGAADTETQYF. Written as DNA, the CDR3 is TGCGCCAGCAGCTTTAGAACTAGCGGGGGGGCCGCCGATACAGAGACCCAGTACTTC.

CDR3 bases: TGTGCCAGCAGCCCAGTGGCGGGTGAGGCTTTCTTT. Translation gives CASSPVAGEAFF. This chain uses TRBV5-5 with TRBJ1-1; D is undetermined. V was clipped by 4 bases and J by 11 bases, with 15 bases between them. Germline V CDR1 and CDR2: SGHKS, YYEKEE (reference sequence). The CDR3 spans 12 residues.

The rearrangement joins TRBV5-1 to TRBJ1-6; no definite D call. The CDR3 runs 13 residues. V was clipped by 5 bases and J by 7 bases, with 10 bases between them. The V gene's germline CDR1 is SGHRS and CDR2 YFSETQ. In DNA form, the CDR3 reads TGCGCCAGCAGTGAGAGCGAAAATTCACCCCTCCACTTT. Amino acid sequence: CASSESENSPLHF. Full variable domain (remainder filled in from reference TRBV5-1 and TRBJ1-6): KAGVTQTPRYLIKTRGQQVTLSCSPISGHRSVSWYQQTPGQGLQFLFEYFSETQRNKGNFPGRFSGRQFSNSRSEMNVSTLELGDSALYLCASSESENSPLHFGNGTRLTVT.

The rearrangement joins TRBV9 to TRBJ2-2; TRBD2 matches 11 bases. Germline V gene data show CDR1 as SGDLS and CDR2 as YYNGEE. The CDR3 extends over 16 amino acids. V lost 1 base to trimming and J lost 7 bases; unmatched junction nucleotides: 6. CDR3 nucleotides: TGTGCCAGCAGCGTATTCGTAGCGGGGGGGGACGGGGAGCTGTTTTTT. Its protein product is CASSVFVAGGDGELFF. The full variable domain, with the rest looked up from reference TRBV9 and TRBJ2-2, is DSGVTQTPKHLITATGQRVTLRCSPRSGDLSVYWYQQSLDQGLQFLIQYYNGEERAKGNILERFSAQQFPDLHSELNLSSLELGDSALYFCASSVFVAGGDGELFFGEGSRLTVL.

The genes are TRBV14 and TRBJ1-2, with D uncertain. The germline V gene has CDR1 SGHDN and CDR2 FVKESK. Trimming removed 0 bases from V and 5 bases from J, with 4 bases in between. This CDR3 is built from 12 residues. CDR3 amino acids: CASSQDGYGYTF. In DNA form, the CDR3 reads TGTGCCAGCAGCCAAGACGGGTATGGCTACACCTTC.

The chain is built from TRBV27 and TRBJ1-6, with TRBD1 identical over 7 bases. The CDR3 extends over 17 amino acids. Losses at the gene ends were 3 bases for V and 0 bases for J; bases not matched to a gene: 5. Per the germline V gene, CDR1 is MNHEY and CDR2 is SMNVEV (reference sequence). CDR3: CASSLDRISSYNSPLHF. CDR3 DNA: TGTGCCAGCAGTTTGGACAGGATAAGCTCCTATAATTCACCCCTCCACTTT.

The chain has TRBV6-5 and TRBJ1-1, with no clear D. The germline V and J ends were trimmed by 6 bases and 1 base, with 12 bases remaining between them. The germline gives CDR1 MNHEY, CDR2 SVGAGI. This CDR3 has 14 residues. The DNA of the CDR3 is TGTGCCAGCAGGCCCCCAGGTAGGAACACTGAAGCTTTCTTT. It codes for CASRPPGRNTEAFF.

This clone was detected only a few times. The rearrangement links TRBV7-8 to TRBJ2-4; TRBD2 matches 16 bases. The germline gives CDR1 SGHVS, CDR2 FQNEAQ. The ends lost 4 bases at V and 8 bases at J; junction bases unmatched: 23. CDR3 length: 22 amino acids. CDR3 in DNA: TGTGCCAGCAGCTCGGGACTAGCGGGGGGGTCTGTCGGTATCCGGGATCTCCACATTCAGTACTTC. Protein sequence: CASSSGLAGGSVGIRDLHIQYF. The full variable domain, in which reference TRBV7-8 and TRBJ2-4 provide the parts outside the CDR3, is GAGVSQSPRYKVAKRGQDVALRCDPISGHVSLFWYQQALGQGPEFLTYFQNEAQLDKSGLPSDRFFAERPEGSVSTLKIQRTQQEDSAVYLCASSSGLAGGSVGIRDLHIQYFGAGTRLSVL.

The CDR3 DNA follows: TGTGCCGGACACCTCTTCCCAAATGAAAAACTGTTTTTT. It is translated as CAGHLFPNEKLFF. The rearrangement joins TRBV2 to TRBJ1-4; the D gene is possibly TRBD1 (5 bases). Deletions cut 11 bases from V and 5 bases from J, with 15 bases between. Germline CDR1 and CDR2: SNHLY and FYNNEI. The CDR3 is made up of 13 amino acids. Based on the CDR3 plus reference TRBV2 and TRBJ1-4, the full variable domain is EPEVTQTPSHQVTQMGQEVILRCVPISNHLYFYWYRQILGQKVEFLVSFYNNEISEKSEIFDDQFSVERPDGSNFTLKIRSTKLEDSAMYFCAGHLFPNEKLFFGSGTQLSVL.

The CDR3 nucleotides read TGCGCCAGCAGCTCGGCTGTTCAGGGAGAGCAGTACTTC. Translating gives CASSSAVQGEQYF. This chain joins TRBV5-1 and TRBJ2-7, with D maybe TRBD1 (5 bases). Trimming pared 3 bases from V and 7 bases from J, leaving 14 bases between. CDR1 SGHRS and CDR2 YFSETQ come from the germline V gene. The CDR3 loop spans 13 amino acids. Together with reference TRBV5-1 and TRBJ2-7, the CDR3 gives the full variable domain: KAGVTQTPRYLIKTRGQQVTLSCSPISGHRSVSWYQQTPGQGLQFLFEYFSETQRNKGNFPGRFSGRQFSNSRSEMNVSTLELGDSALYLCASSSAVQGEQYFGPGTRLTVT.

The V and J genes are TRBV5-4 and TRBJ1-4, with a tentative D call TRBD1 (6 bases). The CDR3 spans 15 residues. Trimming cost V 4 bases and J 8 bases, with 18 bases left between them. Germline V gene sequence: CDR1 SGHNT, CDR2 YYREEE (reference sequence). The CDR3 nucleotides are TGTGCCAGCAGCAGCGGGGGCAGCGGGCTGGAAAAACTGTTTTTT. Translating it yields CASSSGGSGLEKLFF.

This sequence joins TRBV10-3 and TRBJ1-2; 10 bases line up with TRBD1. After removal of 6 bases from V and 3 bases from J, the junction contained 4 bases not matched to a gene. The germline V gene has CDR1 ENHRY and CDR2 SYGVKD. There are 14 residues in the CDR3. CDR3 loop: CAISLTGGDYGYTF. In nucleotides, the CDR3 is TGTGCCATCAGCCTGACAGGGGGCGACTATGGCTACACCTTC.

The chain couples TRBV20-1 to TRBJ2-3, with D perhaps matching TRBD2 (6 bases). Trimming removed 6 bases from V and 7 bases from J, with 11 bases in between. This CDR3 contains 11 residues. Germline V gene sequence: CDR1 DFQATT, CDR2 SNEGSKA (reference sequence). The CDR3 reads CSARGSNTQYF. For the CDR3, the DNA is TGCAGTGCCCGGGGGTCTAATACGCAGTATTTT.

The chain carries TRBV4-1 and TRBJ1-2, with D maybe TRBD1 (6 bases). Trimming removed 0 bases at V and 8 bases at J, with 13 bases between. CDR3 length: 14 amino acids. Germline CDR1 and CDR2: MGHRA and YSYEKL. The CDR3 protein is CASSQDRTGNGYTF. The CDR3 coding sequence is TGCGCCAGCAGCCAAGATCGAACAGGGAACGGCTACACCTTC.